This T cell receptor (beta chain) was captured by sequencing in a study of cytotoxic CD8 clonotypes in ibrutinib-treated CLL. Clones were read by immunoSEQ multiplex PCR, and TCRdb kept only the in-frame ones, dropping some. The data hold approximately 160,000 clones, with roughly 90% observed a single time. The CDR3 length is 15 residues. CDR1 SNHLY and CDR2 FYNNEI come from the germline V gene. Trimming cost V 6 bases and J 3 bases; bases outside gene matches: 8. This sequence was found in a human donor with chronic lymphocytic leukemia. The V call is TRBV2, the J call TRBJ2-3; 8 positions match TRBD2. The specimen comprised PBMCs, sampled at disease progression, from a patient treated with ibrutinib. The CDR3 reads CASRPTSVGTDTQYF. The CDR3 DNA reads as TGTGCCAGCAGACCGACTAGCGTTGGAACAGATACGCAGTATTTT.